One and the same sample provided the 18 T cell receptor beta chains below, sequenced in a study of CD8 T cells in ankylosing spondylitis. TCRdb ran MiXCR on the 5' RACE reads and lists one entry per CDR3 protein. The sample holds 150,000 to 200,000 distinct CDR3 sequences, approximately 13% seen once. The sample taken for sequencing was blood, either unsorted or a sorted T cell fraction (not recorded which). The origin of the receptors is a female donor with ankylosing spondylitis or in good health (not recorded which).

The chain combines TRBV20-1 with TRBJ2-4; D is ambiguous. This CDR3 has 17 amino acids. From germline, CDR1 is DFQATT and CDR2 SNEGSKA (reference sequence). The V gene lost 0 bases and the J gene lost 0 bases, with 15 bases spanning the gap. The CDR3 DNA follows: TGCAGTGCTAGAGATGGCGGAAAGGAATTAGCCAAAAACATTCAGTACTTC. This gives the protein CSARDGGKELAKNIQYF.

This clonotype was seen ten or more times. This sequence joins TRBV14 and TRBJ2-2, with no clear D. Germline V gives CDR1 SGHDN, CDR2 FVKESK. V lost 0 bases to trimming and J lost 3 bases, with 8 bases between them. The CDR3 loop spans 15 amino acids. CDR3 sequence (DNA): TGTGCCAGCAGCCAAGATGAGAGATACACCGGGGAGCTGTTTTTT. As protein: CASSQDERYTGELFF. Drawing the rest from reference TRBV14 and TRBJ2-2, the complete variable domain is EAGVTQFPSHSVIEKGQTVTLRCDPISGHDNLYWYRRVMGKEIKFLLHFVKESKQDESGMPNNRFLAERTGGTYSTLKVQPAELEDSGVYFCASSQDERYTGELFFGEGSRLTVL.

In its sample, this clonotype was seen many times. This sequence joins TRBV27 and TRBJ1-1; D not certain. Trimming left V 5 bases short and J 5 bases short, with 15 bases between. Per germline, CDR1 MNHEY and CDR2 SMNVEV (reference sequence). This CDR3 is built from 14 residues. The CDR3 DNA follows: TGTGCCAGCAGTCGCTCCTCGACGGGGACTGAAGCTTTCTTT. Translated: CASSRSSTGTEAFF.

The chain uses TRBV5-1 and TRBJ2-5; 7 nucleotides agree with TRBD2. This CDR3 spans 13 amino acids. V dropped 4 bases and J dropped 4; count of bases not matched to a gene: 4. Germline-derived CDR1 and CDR2 are SGHRS and YFSETQ. For the CDR3, the DNA is TGCGCCAGCAGCCCAAGCGGGATAGAGACCCAGTACTTC. Translating gives CASSPSGIETQYF.

V gene TRBV6-5 combines with J gene TRBJ2-3; D unresolved. The CDR3 loop spans 14 amino acids. Germline values: CDR1 MNHEY, CDR2 SVGAGI. Trimming took 2 bases from V and 0 from J, leaving 6 bases between them. Here the CDR3 reads CASSYTTSTDTQYF. DNA for the CDR3: TGTGCCAGCAGTTACACGACTAGCACAGATACGCAGTATTTT.

This clonotype has more than one count but fewer than ten. A much larger clonotype is one base distant, so this may be a read error. This chain links TRBV5-1 with TRBJ2-1; D not certain. CDR1 and CDR2 from the germline V gene are SGHRS and YFSETQ. The CDR3 runs to 13 residues. The CDR3 sequence: CATSLVSSHEQFF. CDR3 bases: TGCGCCACCAGCTTGGTTTCCAGCCATGAGCAGTTCTTC.

This clonotype occurred many times. V usage is TRBV4-3 and J usage is TRBJ2-2, with TRBD1 as a possible D gene (6 bases). The V end was cut by 2 bases, the J end by 4 bases, with 17 bases between. The CDR3 totals 17 residues. CDR1 and CDR2 from the germline V gene are LGHNA and YSLEER. Written as DNA, the CDR3 is TGCGCCAGCAGCCAAATAGGACAGACACTTCTCACCGGGGAGCTGTTTTTT. It translates to CASSQIGQTLLTGELFF.

At least ten counts were recorded for this clonotype. The gene calls are TRBV6-5 and TRBJ1-2; no clear D. The CDR3 sequence is 14 residues long. V lost 1 base and J 3 bases, leaving 9 bases between the germline ends. Germline lookup yields CDR1 MNHEY and CDR2 SVGAGI. This CDR3 is CASSYLAQDYGYTF. The DNA of the CDR3 is TGTGCCAGCAGTTACTTGGCGCAGGACTATGGCTACACCTTC.

In the case of this clonotype: A much bigger clone sits one base away, suggesting this may be a read error. The gene calls are TRBV20-1 and TRBJ2-5; D remains ambiguous. Per germline, CDR1 DFQATT and CDR2 SNEGSKA (reference sequence). The CDR3 spans 14 residues. Trimming took off 3 bases at V and 5 bases at J, with 16 bases between the two ends. The DNA of the CDR3 is TGCAGTGCTAGGGGGATTAGTCGGTTGGAGACCCAGTACTTC. Amino acids: CSARGISRLETQYF.

This clonotype was recorded at least ten times. The rearrangement joins TRBV7-2 to TRBJ2-1; tentatively, D is TRBD2 (6 bases). CDR3 length: 11 amino acids. V lost 4 bases to trimming and J lost 12 bases, with 10 bases between them. CDR1 and CDR2 from the germline V gene are SGHTA and FQGNSA. CDR3 in amino acids: CASSYREAQFF. The CDR3, as DNA: TGTGCCAGCAGCTATAGGGAGGCGCAGTTCTTC.

This clonotype was recorded at least ten times. The chain uses TRBV29-1 and TRBJ2-7, with D perhaps TRBD2 (5 bases). Trimming removed 3 bases from V and 0 bases from J, with 12 bases in between. The CDR3 is 14 amino acids. Per the germline V gene, CDR1 is SQVTM and CDR2 is ANQGSEA. The CDR3 DNA sequence: TGCAGCGTTGAGAATGGGGAGTACTCCTACGAGCAGTACTTC. Its translation is CSVENGEYSYEQYF.

This clonotype came up many times. The chain links TRBV15 to TRBJ2-1; the match to TRBD1 covers 10 bases. Germline loops: CDR1 LNHNV, CDR2 YYDKDF (reference sequence). The CDR3 has 17 residues. V gave up 0 bases and J gave up 6 bases; unmatched junction bases: 8. The CDR3 spells CATSRDLPGTGANEQFF. Here the CDR3 DNA reads TGTGCCACCAGCAGAGATCTACCCGGGACAGGGGCCAATGAGCAGTTCTTC.

The chain couples TRBV19 to TRBJ1-4; D is uncertain. CDR1 is LNHDA and CDR2 is SQIVND in the germline V gene (reference sequence). The germline V and J ends were trimmed by 3 bases and 8 bases, with 13 bases remaining between them. The CDR3 contains 14 residues. The CDR3 DNA follows: TGTGCCAGTAGTATGACTCCGGGAAGGGAAAAACTGTTTTTT. Its protein product is CASSMTPGREKLFF.

Concerning this clonotype itself: It may be a read error: a sequence one base away is much more abundant. J is TRBJ2-3 and V is TRBV28; TRBD2 might be the D (5 bases). The CDR3 length is 14 residues. Germline CDR1 is MDHEN and CDR2 is SYDVKM. Trimming removed 10 bases from V and 2 bases from J, with 16 bases in between. CDR3 amino acids: CAIKGGWYTDTQYF. For the CDR3, the DNA is TGTGCCATCAAAGGAGGATGGTACACAGATACGCAGTATTTT.

This clonotype was detected many times. The chain recombines TRBV19 with TRBJ1-5, with 7 bases aligning to TRBD1. V gave up 5 bases and J gave up 2 bases; unmatched junction bases: 6. This CDR3 has 15 amino acids. The germline gives CDR1 LNHDA, CDR2 SQIVND (reference sequence). As DNA, the CDR3 is TGTGCCAGTAGTTTCAGACAGGGAGGCAATCAGCCCCAGCATTTT. Residues: CASSFRQGGNQPQHF.

This chain joins TRBV7-2 and TRBJ2-3; the D gene is possibly TRBD1 (5 bases). CDR1 and CDR2 from the germline V gene are SGHTA and FQGNSA. V lost 1 base and J 6 bases, leaving 14 bases between the germline ends. This CDR3 contains 15 residues. The CDR3 reads CASSLDAAGPDTQYF. The CDR3, as DNA: TGTGCCAGCAGCTTAGACGCGGCAGGGCCGGATACGCAGTATTTT.

This clonotype was found many times. The chain has TRBV18 and TRBJ2-3; 7 nucleotides agree with TRBD1. Germline CDR1 and CDR2: KGHSH and LQKENI. The CDR3 is 15 amino acids. The trim removed 6 bases at V and 6 bases at J, leaving 12 bases unmatched. The CDR3: CASSFDRASLDTQYF. CDR3 coding DNA: TGTGCCAGCTCTTTCGACAGGGCCTCATTGGATACGCAGTATTTT.

This clonotype has only a few counts. This chain links TRBV24-1 with TRBJ2-7; D is unclear. The CDR3 length is 13 residues. V lost 9 bases and J 0 bases, leaving 11 bases between the germline ends. CDR1 is KGHDR, CDR2 SFDVKD, per germline. The CDR3 protein is CATGSPRSYEQYF. Here the CDR3 DNA reads TGTGCCACCGGGTCGCCGCGCTCCTACGAGCAGTACTTC.